The 17 T cell receptor beta chains given below trace back to one sample, sequenced in a study of CD8 T cells in Susac syndrome. RNA in amounts of about 0.5 to 1 ug was reverse transcribed with random hexamers. One entry per CDR3 protein, called by TCRdb with MiXCR from the immunoSEQ multiplex PCR reads. The table has roughly 80,000 distinct CDR3 sequences, approximately 94% seen once. The source material was CD8+ T cells from PBMCs. These receptor sequences come from a human donor with Susac syndrome.

V usage is TRBV20-1 and J usage is TRBJ2-7; D possibly corresponds to TRBD2 (6 bases). Germline V gene sequence: CDR1 DFQATT, CDR2 SNEGSKA (reference sequence). CDR3 length: 15 amino acids. Deletions cut 3 bases from V and 4 bases from J, with 19 bases between. In nucleotides, the CDR3 is TGCAGTGCTAGGGCCCCCGGGACTCAAATTTACGAGCAGTACTTC. Amino acid sequence: CSARAPGTQIYEQYF.

The chain carries TRBV27 and TRBJ1-5, with D possibly TRBD1 on 6 matching bases. The CDR3 extends over 15 amino acids. The germline gives CDR1 MNHEY, CDR2 SMNVEV (reference sequence). V shed 4 bases and J shed 0 bases, with 10 bases lying between them. This CDR3 is CASSSTGYSNQPQHF. In DNA, the CDR3 is TGTGCCAGCAGTTCGACAGGATATAGCAATCAGCCCCAGCATTTT.

This chain links TRBV12-3 or TRBV12-4 with TRBJ1-4; the match to TRBD1 covers 10 bases. This CDR3 region has 13 residues. With V trimmed by 8 bases and J by 4 bases, 1 base remained unmatched. CDR3 bases: TGTGCCAGCTGGGACAGGGGTAATGAAAAACTGTTTTTT. Its translation: CASWDRGNEKLFF.

V and J are TRBV27 and TRBJ1-1; possibly TRBD1 for D (6 bases). V gave up 3 bases and J gave up 8 bases, with 13 bases separating them. Germline V gene data show CDR1 as MNHEY and CDR2 as SMNVEV (reference sequence). CDR3 length: 13 amino acids. The CDR3 loop reads CASSFRTVGEAFF. For the CDR3, the DNA is TGTGCCAGCAGTTTCCGGACAGTGGGGGAAGCTTTCTTT.

CDR3 loop: CASRGQGINEQYF. The CDR3 DNA is TGTGCCAGCAGGGGACAGGGGATCAACGAGCAGTACTTC. This chain connects TRBV27 to TRBJ2-7; 10 positions agree with TRBD1. CDR3 length: 13 residues. Germline CDR1 MNHEY, CDR2 SMNVEV (reference sequence). Losses at the gene ends were 6 bases for V and 5 bases for J; bases not matched to a gene: 4.

This clonotype was counted between two and nine times. The gene calls are TRBV27 and TRBJ2-7; D is ambiguous. CDR1 is MNHEY and CDR2 is SMNVEV in the germline V gene (reference sequence). This CDR3 has 14 amino acids. V lost 3 bases to trimming and J lost 2 bases, with 11 bases between them. CDR3 coding DNA: TGTGCCAGCAGTTTGGGCAGGACCGCCTACGAGCAGTACTTC. It encodes CASSLGRTAYEQYF.

This clonotype occurred once. This chain joins TRBV11-2 and TRBJ2-5; D is possibly TRBD1 (6 bases). This CDR3 spans 15 amino acids. From germline, CDR1 is SGHAT and CDR2 FQNNGV. The V and J ends lost 4 bases and 4 bases respectively, with 16 bases between them. The CDR3 sequence: CASSSEYRQAETQYF. DNA of the CDR3: TGTGCCAGCAGCTCAGAGTACAGACAGGCAGAGACCCAGTACTTC.

The rearrangement uses TRBV6-5 and TRBJ2-7; 7 bases are a match to TRBD2. The V segment lost 7 bases and the J segment 4 bases; nucleotides outside the gene matches: 4. The CDR3 runs to 12 residues. Germline lookup yields CDR1 MNHEY and CDR2 SVGAGI. The CDR3 region is CASIRGEYEQYF. Here the CDR3 DNA reads TGTGCCAGCATCCGGGGGGAATACGAGCAGTACTTC.

The V call is TRBV7-9, the J call TRBJ1-4; a weak D match, TRBD1 (5 bases). V dropped 5 bases and J dropped 8 bases, with 24 bases sitting between them. The CDR3 has 17 amino acids. Germline values: CDR1 SEHNR, CDR2 FQNEAQ (reference sequence). DNA of the CDR3: TGTGCCAGCAGCCCCGACCCCACAGCCAGGGCCTGGGAAAAACTGTTTTTT. Protein product: CASSPDPTARAWEKLFF.

The CDR3 reads CSAHNLQEQNTLSYEQYF. The CDR3, as DNA: TGCAGTGCCCATAACCTACAGGAACAGAATACCCTCTCCTACGAGCAGTACTTC. The V call is TRBV20-1, the J call TRBJ2-7; perhaps TRBD1 as D (5 bases). The CDR3 covers 18 residues. In germline, CDR1 is DFQATT, CDR2 SNEGSKA (reference sequence). Trimming stripped 6 bases from V and 0 bases from J, with 27 bases between.

The chain is built from TRBV3-1 and TRBJ2-1, with D maybe TRBD2 (5 bases). CDR1 is LGHDT, CDR2 YNNKEL, per germline (reference sequence). The ends were cut back, 2 bases at V and 3 bases at J, with 20 bases in the middle. The CDR3 extends over 18 amino acids. CDR3 loop: CASSQSFLVGRHYNEQFF. For the CDR3, the DNA is TGTGCCAGCAGCCAATCTTTTTTAGTGGGGAGACACTACAATGAGCAGTTCTTC.

Only one count was recorded for this clonotype. This chain links TRBV9 with TRBJ1-6; TRBD1 is a possible D gene (5 bases). Germline CDR1 SGDLS, CDR2 YYNGEE. The V end was cut by 2 bases, the J end by 6 bases, with 12 bases between. The length of the CDR3 is 15 residues. CDR3: CASSVSGTSNSPLHF. Written as DNA, the CDR3 is TGTGCCAGCAGCGTGAGCGGGACGTCTAATTCACCCCTCCACTTT.

The chain joins TRBV10-3 to TRBJ2-7; 9 nucleotides agree with TRBD1. With V trimmed by 2 bases and J by 4 bases, 9 bases remained unmatched. The CDR3 contains 16 residues. CDR1 is ENHRY, CDR2 SYGVKD, per germline. CDR3 amino acids: CAISEPGTGRAYEQYF. Written as DNA, the CDR3 is TGTGCCATCAGTGAGCCAGGGACAGGGAGGGCGTACGAGCAGTACTTC.

The rearrangement links TRBV2 to TRBJ2-7; D remains ambiguous. Germline V gene data show CDR1 as SNHLY and CDR2 as FYNNEI. Trimming cost V 6 bases and J 3 bases, with 3 bases left between them. The CDR3 is made up of 10 amino acids. The CDR3 region is CASSGYEQYF. As DNA, the CDR3 is TGTGCCAGCAGCGGCTACGAGCAGTACTTC.

The J gene is TRBJ2-2, the V gene TRBV12-5, with 7 bases identical to TRBD1. CDR1 is LGHNT and CDR2 is FRNRAP in the germline V gene. The CDR3 contains 13 residues. Losses at the gene ends were 3 bases for V and 6 bases for J; bases not matched to a gene: 1. CDR3 in amino acids: CASGFGTAGELFF. The CDR3 nucleotides are TGTGCTAGTGGTTTCGGGACAGCCGGGGAGCTGTTTTTT.

This chain links TRBV7-9 with TRBJ2-1, with 11 bases aligning to TRBD2. The CDR3 is made up of 15 amino acids. The V gene's germline CDR1 is SEHNR and CDR2 FQNEAQ (reference sequence). Germline trimming cut 2 bases from V and 8 bases from J; bases unmatched to any gene: 5. The CDR3 loop is CASSLYSGGADEQFF. The CDR3 bases are TGTGCCAGCAGCTTATATAGCGGGGGGGCCGATGAGCAGTTCTTC.

This chain connects TRBV7-9 to TRBJ2-3; tentative D call: TRBD2 (5 bases). Trimming took off 7 bases at V and 5 bases at J, with 19 bases between the two ends. The CDR3 is 15 residues long. The germline V gene encodes CDR1 SEHNR and CDR2 FQNEAQ (reference sequence). CDR3 sequence: CASTEGNRAGDTQYF. The CDR3 DNA reads as TGTGCCAGCACCGAGGGCAATCGGGCGGGAGATACGCAGTATTTT.